The T cell receptor (beta chain) under discussion was sequenced for a study of response to subunit inactivated influenza vaccine. TCRdb fed the RT-PCR reads into MiXCR, producing one record per CDR3 protein. The table has hundreds of thousands of distinct CDR3 sequences, about 8% seen once. The CDR3 is made up of 14 amino acids. CDR1 is MNHEY and CDR2 is SMNVEV in the germline V gene (reference sequence). V was trimmed by 5 bases and J by 4 bases, leaving 13 bases between them. Overall study results and limits: Each seasonal flu vaccination may recruit only limited new T cells, authors suggested.

This clonotype has a count of ten or more. Its antigen is currently unknown. This clonotype was obtained from a man in his fifties or sixties who received an inactivated influenza vaccine. Source: PBMCs from blood, taken less than 25 months after vaccination. This chain joins TRBV27 and TRBJ2-3, with D uncertain. CDR3 sequence: CASSPKTNPDTQYF. CDR3 DNA: TGTGCCAGCAGTCCGAAGACGAATCCAGATACGCAGTATTTT.